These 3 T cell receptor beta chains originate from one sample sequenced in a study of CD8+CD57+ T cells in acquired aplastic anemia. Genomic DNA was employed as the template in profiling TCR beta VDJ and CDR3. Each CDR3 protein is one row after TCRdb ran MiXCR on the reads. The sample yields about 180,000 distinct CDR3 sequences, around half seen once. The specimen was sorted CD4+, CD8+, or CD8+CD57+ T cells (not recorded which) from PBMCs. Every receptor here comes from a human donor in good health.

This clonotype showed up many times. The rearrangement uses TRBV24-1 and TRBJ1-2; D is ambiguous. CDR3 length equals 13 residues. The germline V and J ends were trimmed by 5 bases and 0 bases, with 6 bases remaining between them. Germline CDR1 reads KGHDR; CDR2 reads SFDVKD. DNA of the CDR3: TGTGCCACCAGTGGCAGTCCTAACTATGGCTACACCTTC. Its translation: CATSGSPNYGYTF.

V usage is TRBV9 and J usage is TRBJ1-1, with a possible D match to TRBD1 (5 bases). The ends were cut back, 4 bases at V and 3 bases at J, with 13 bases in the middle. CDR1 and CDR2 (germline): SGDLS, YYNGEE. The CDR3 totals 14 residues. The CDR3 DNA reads TGTGCCAGCAGCACTGGGGCGACGGACACTGAAGCTTTCTTT. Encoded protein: CASSTGATDTEAFF.

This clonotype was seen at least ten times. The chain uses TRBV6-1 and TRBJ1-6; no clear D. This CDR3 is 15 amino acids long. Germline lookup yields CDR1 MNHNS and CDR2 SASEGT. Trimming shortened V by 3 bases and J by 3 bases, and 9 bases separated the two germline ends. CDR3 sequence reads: CASSEAQIYNSPLHF. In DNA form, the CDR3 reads TGTGCCAGCAGTGAGGCACAGATCTATAATTCACCCCTCCACTTT.